This T cell receptor beta chain emerged from a study of T cell responses to AZD1222 COVID-19 vaccine. J gave up 9 bases and V 3 bases, and 5 bases lay outside the gene matches. The CDR3 covers 14 residues. The germline V gene has CDR1 SGHNT and CDR2 YYREEE (reference sequence). The protocol was immunoSEQ multiplex PCR, while the TCRdb copy is restricted to in-frame clones and leaves out a portion. The table lists about 120,000 clones, around 88% of them singletons. A word on this clone: As yet, its antigen is unknown.

Study conclusions and caveats: Spike-wide vaccine-associated CD4 TCRs dominated at 160-218 and 743-854. Donor demographics were predominantly white British with a female majority; clonal diversity may be underestimated. Rises in breadth and depth of Spike-specific TCRs came after two AZD1222 doses. Unmutated regions of variants are reportedly targeted by nearly half of spike-specific TCRs.

The receptor comes from an adult in good health. V gene TRBV5-4 combines with J gene TRBJ2-3; 12 bases align to TRBD2. Sequenced material: peripheral blood, taken on day 0 of AZD1222 vaccination. In DNA form, the CDR3 reads TGTGCCAGCAGCTCTAGCGGGGGGGTAGGGACGCAGTATTTT. Translated, it gives CASSSSGGVGTQYF.